This note documents a single TCR beta chain sequence. This sample includes further DNA sequences coding for the same CDR3. This record belongs to a study of blood T cell repertoires in COVID-19. This CDR3 is built from 17 residues. The germline CDR1 and CDR2 sequences are SGHRS and YFSETQ. Unmatched junction bases numbered 9, after V lost 0 bases and J lost 2 bases. Authors' data handling: By means of reference gene primer amplification, nucleated cell counts were estimated. This table comes from immunoSEQ multiplex PCR, and its TCRdb copy is limited to in-frame clones, with some not included. D and trimming come from the DNA, and the V and J calls and clone size come from that table. In the table there are tens of thousands of clones, roughly 89% of which are singletons. Followed over time, Seattle patients had been enrolled while infection was active.

This TCR was sampled from a man in his sixties with COVID-19, enrolled during active disease. The genes are TRBV5-1 and TRBJ2-7, with TRBD2 matching 9 bases. The sequenced material came from peripheral blood. The CDR3 here is CASSLVMRAGGTYEQYF. CDR3 in DNA: TGCGCCAGCAGCTTGGTAATGCGGGCGGGGGGGACCTACGAGCAGTACTTC.